The 31 T cell receptor beta chains presented below share a single source sample, sequenced in a study of blood T cell repertoires in COVID-19. Here immunoSEQ multiplex PCR was the method, and the copy in TCRdb shows in-frame clones only, minus some. The sample shows some 350,000 clones, more than 75% of them seen only once. Specimen: PBMCs or T cells enriched from blood (not recorded which). The receptors were gathered from a young woman who had recovered from COVID-19.

The V gene is TRBV6-5, the J gene TRBJ1-3; no reliable D call. Germline loops: CDR1 MNHEY, CDR2 SVGAGI. V shed 6 bases and J shed 0 bases, with 12 bases lying between them. The CDR3 spans 15 residues. CDR3 DNA sequence: TGTGCCAGCAGCGGAGACGGCTACTCTGGAAACACCATATATTTT. Protein sequence: CASSGDGYSGNTIYF.

The rearrangement uses TRBV6-4 and TRBJ2-1; D is undetermined. Trimming left V 4 bases short and J 0 bases short, with 7 bases between. The CDR3 covers 14 residues. Germline lookup yields CDR1 MRHNA and CDR2 SNTAGT. CDR3 nucleotide sequence: TGTGCCAGCAGTGCTACTAACTCCTACAATGAGCAGTTCTTC. Its translation is CASSATNSYNEQFF.

V gene TRBV4-2 combines with J gene TRBJ2-1, with a possible D match to TRBD1 (6 bases). V lost 1 base to trimming and J lost 9 bases, with 16 bases between them. In germline, CDR1 is LGHNA, CDR2 YNFKEQ. CDR3 length equals 15 residues. The CDR3 DNA is TGTGCCAGCAGCCAAGTGGGCACCCCGGACAGTGAGCAGTTCTTC. It encodes CASSQVGTPDSEQFF.

The chain links TRBV6-6 to TRBJ2-1; 7 nucleotides line up with TRBD1. From germline, CDR1 is MNHNY and CDR2 SVGAGI (reference sequence). The junction had 5 bases not matched to a gene; V was cut back by 0 bases and J by 15 bases. The CDR3 contains 12 residues. CDR3 protein: CASSYSGGLWFF. The CDR3 DNA reads as TGTGCCAGCAGTTACTCAGGGGGCCTTTGGTTCTTC.

The chain combines TRBV9 with TRBJ2-5; the match to TRBD2 covers 8 bases. Germline CDR1 reads SGDLS; CDR2 reads YYNGEE. The CDR3 runs to 13 residues. Germline trimming cut 1 base from V and 4 bases from J; bases unmatched to any gene: 0. Here the CDR3 reads CASSVLAGETQYF. Written as DNA, the CDR3 is TGTGCCAGCAGCGTACTAGCGGGAGAGACCCAGTACTTC.

The chain joins TRBV5-6 to TRBJ1-6; 9 bases match TRBD1. Germline V gene sequence: CDR1 SGHDT, CDR2 YYEEEE. The CDR3 runs to 16 residues. V shed 3 bases, J shed 9 bases, and the junction held 10 bases outside the gene matches. The CDR3 region is CASSSYDRGLFSPLHF. The CDR3 DNA follows: TGTGCCAGCAGCTCCTATGACAGGGGGTTATTTTCACCCCTCCACTTT.

The rearrangement joins TRBV19 to TRBJ1-3, with D hard to call. V dropped 2 bases and J dropped 3 bases, with 2 bases sitting between them. The CDR3 covers 12 residues. Germline V lookup: CDR1 LNHDA, CDR2 SQIVND (reference sequence). CDR3 sequence (DNA): TGTGCCAGTAGTATATATGGAAACACCATATATTTT. Its translation: CASSIYGNTIYF. Together with reference TRBV19 and TRBJ1-3, the CDR3 gives the full variable domain: DGGITQSPKYLFRKEGQNVTLSCEQNLNHDAMYWYRQDPGQGLRLIYYSQIVNDFQKGDIAEGYSVSREKKESFPLTVTSAQKNPTAFYLCASSIYGNTIYFGEGSWLTVV.

The V gene is TRBV7-9, the J gene TRBJ2-7, with TRBD1 identical over 8 bases. This CDR3 spans 17 amino acids. With V trimmed by 1 base and J by 1 base, 9 bases remained unmatched. CDR1 and CDR2 from the germline V gene are SEHNR and FQNEAQ (reference sequence). CDR3 in DNA: TGTGCCAGCAGCTTAGTAGTCGGTGGGACAGGTTCCTACGAGCAGTACTTC. This encodes CASSLVVGGTGSYEQYF. Based on the CDR3 plus reference TRBV7-9 and TRBJ2-7, the full variable domain is DTGVSQNPRHKITKRGQNVTFRCDPISEHNRLYWYRQTLGQGPEFLTYFQNEAQLEKSRLLSDRFSAERPKGSFSTLEIQRTEQGDSAMYLCASSLVVGGTGSYEQYFGPGTRLTVT.

The V gene is TRBV18, the J gene TRBJ1-3; D possibly corresponds to TRBD1 (6 bases). CDR3 size: 16 residues. Germline V gene lookup returns CDR1 KGHSH and CDR2 LQKENI. Between the trimmed V and J ends, which lost 2 bases and 2 bases, there was a span of 13 bases. DNA for the CDR3: TGTGCCAGCTCACCATCGCACGAGGGGGCTGGAAACACCATATATTTT. Translation gives CASSPSHEGAGNTIYF.

The rearrangement links TRBV11-1 to TRBJ2-3; 10 bases match TRBD2. CDR3 size: 15 residues. Germline loops: CDR1 SGHAT, CDR2 FQDESV (reference sequence). After removal of 5 bases from V and 5 bases from J, the junction contained 7 bases not matched to a gene. The chain's CDR3 is CASSRTSGMLDTQYF. The CDR3 DNA sequence: TGTGCCAGCAGCCGGACTAGCGGCATGTTAGATACGCAGTATTTT.

The chain couples TRBV5-1 to TRBJ1-4, with 10 bases aligning to TRBD1. CDR3 length: 15 amino acids. V trimming: 1 base; J trimming: 8 bases; junction bases outside the gene matches: 5. Germline-derived CDR1 and CDR2 are SGHRS and YFSETQ. Here the CDR3 reads CASSLRGQGIEKLFF. The CDR3 coding sequence is TGCGCCAGCAGCTTGCGGGGACAGGGGATCGAAAAACTGTTTTTT. Using reference TRBV5-1 and TRBJ1-4 for the parts outside the CDR3, the full variable domain is KAGVTQTPRYLIKTRGQQVTLSCSPISGHRSVSWYQQTPGQGLQFLFEYFSETQRNKGNFPGRFSGRQFSNSRSEMNVSTLELGDSALYLCASSLRGQGIEKLFFGSGTQLSVL.

This rearrangement joins TRBV27 to TRBJ1-1; D is perhaps TRBD1 (5 bases). Germline V gene data show CDR1 as MNHEY and CDR2 as SMNVEV (reference sequence). This CDR3 is 13 amino acids long. V was trimmed by 4 bases and J by 5 bases, leaving 11 bases between them. CDR3: CASSSVRVTEAFF. The CDR3 DNA follows: TGTGCCAGCAGTTCTGTCAGGGTAACTGAAGCTTTCTTT.

V usage is TRBV7-3 and J usage is TRBJ2-3; possibly TRBD1 for D (6 bases). The V end was cut by 5 bases, the J end by 4 bases, with 10 bases between. Germline values: CDR1 SGHTA, CDR2 FQGTGA. This CDR3 is built from 13 residues. The CDR3 here is CASSAQGSDTQYF. In DNA, the CDR3 is TGTGCCAGCAGCGCGCAGGGGTCAGATACGCAGTATTTT.

The chain couples TRBV6-1 to TRBJ1-2; D is ambiguous. V was pared by 1 base and J by 4 bases, with 10 bases between. Germline V gene sequence: CDR1 MNHNS, CDR2 SASEGT. There are 14 residues in the CDR3. The CDR3: CASSEVHYIYGYTF. The CDR3 DNA is TGTGCCAGCAGTGAAGTTCATTACATCTATGGCTACACCTTC.

This clone was counted once. The chain has TRBV7-6 and TRBJ2-2, with TRBD2 matching 7 bases. In germline, CDR1 is SGHVS, CDR2 FNYEAQ. There are 17 residues in the CDR3. The V and J ends lost 1 base and 2 bases, in that order; junction bases with no gene match: 7. The CDR3 reads CASSLVPGRFNTGELFF. CDR3 coding DNA: TGTGCCAGCAGCTTAGTTCCCGGGAGGTTTAACACCGGGGAGCTGTTTTTT.

The chain uses TRBV21-1 and TRBJ2-1; the table's D call, TRBD2, was not checked against the DNA. TRBV21-1 is a known pseudogene. The CDR3 spans 22 residues. CDR3 loop: CASSAKGGEGPLLAGVGNEQFF. The CDR3 DNA is TGTGCCAGCAGCGCCAAAGGGGGAGAGGGGCCCCTTCTAGCGGGAGTCGGCAATGAGCAGTTCTTC.

The genes are TRBV7-8 and TRBJ1-5; TRBD1 aligns across 8 bases. Trimming took 2 bases from V and 2 from J; bases not matched to a gene: 2. The CDR3 is 15 amino acids. Germline loops: CDR1 SGHVS, CDR2 FQNEAQ. The CDR3 coding sequence is TGTGCCAGCAGCTTACTGGACAGGGGCAATCAGCCCCAGCATTTT. This codes for CASSLLDRGNQPQHF.

The chain employs TRBV5-1 and TRBJ2-3; 7 bases are a match to TRBD1. Germline V gene sequence: CDR1 SGHRS, CDR2 YFSETQ. V was clipped by 0 bases and J by 0 bases; unmatched bases: 4. The CDR3 runs 16 residues. The CDR3 DNA sequence: TGCGCCAGCAGCTTGGGGGACAGAACTAGCACAGATACGCAGTATTTT. Translating gives CASSLGDRTSTDTQYF.

V usage is TRBV19 and J usage is TRBJ2-7; the D is unclear. From germline, CDR1 is LNHDA and CDR2 SQIVND (reference sequence). There are 15 residues in the CDR3. Trimming removed 0 bases from V and 0 bases from J, with 9 bases in between. Here the CDR3 DNA reads TGTGCCAGTAGTATAGAGCGGCTCCCCTCCTACGAGCAGTACTTC. Translation: CASSIERLPSYEQYF.

This clone appeared a few times. The chain employs TRBV2 and TRBJ2-7, with D maybe TRBD1 (6 bases). The germline CDR1 and CDR2 sequences are SNHLY and FYNNEI. V was cut by 5 bases and J by 11 bases, with 22 bases left in between. The CDR3 totals 14 residues. The CDR3 reads CASSPPLQGSRKYF. CDR3 nucleotides: TGTGCCAGCAGTCCTCCTTTACAGGGTTCGCGAAAGTACTTC.

The chain recombines TRBV6-5 with TRBJ1-1; D uncertain. Germline lookup yields CDR1 MNHEY and CDR2 SVGAGI. V was cut by 2 bases and J by 2 bases, with 9 bases left in between. The CDR3 consists of 14 residues. The CDR3 nucleotides are TGTGCCAGCAGTTACAAATCTTTAAACACTGAAGCTTTCTTT. Protein sequence: CASSYKSLNTEAFF.

The CDR3 here is CASRGTATNTGELFF. CDR3 nucleotides: TGTGCCAGCAGGGGGACAGCTACGAACACCGGGGAGCTGTTTTTT. The genes are TRBV2 and TRBJ2-2, with 7 bases fitting TRBD1. Germline V gene sequence: CDR1 SNHLY, CDR2 FYNNEI. This CDR3 has 15 amino acids. The junction had 4 bases not matched to a gene; V was cut back by 6 bases and J by 0 bases.

This chain links TRBV5-1 with TRBJ2-7; 9 bases map to TRBD1. There are 15 residues in the CDR3. Germline CDR1 and CDR2: SGHRS and YFSETQ. Unmatched junction bases numbered 8, after V lost 3 bases and J lost 4 bases. CDR3 coding DNA: TGCGCCAGCAGCTCAAATCCGGGACAGGGATACGAGCAGTACTTC. It specifies CASSSNPGQGYEQYF.

This clone was seen only a few times. The gene calls are TRBV2 and TRBJ2-6; TRBD1 agrees at 7 bases. The CDR3 spans 16 residues. Germline V CDR1 and CDR2: SNHLY, FYNNEI. With 6 bases clipped from V and 3 bases from J, the junction kept 8 bases outside the gene matches. CDR3 sequence (DNA): TGTGCCAGCAGCGACACAGGGGTTGGTGGGGCCAACGTCCTGACTTTC. Translation gives CASSDTGVGGANVLTF.

The chain uses TRBV11-3 and TRBJ2-7; TRBD1 matches at 10 bases. The CDR3 runs to 14 residues. Germline V lookup: CDR1 SGHNT, CDR2 YENEEA. The V segment lost 5 bases and the J segment 3 bases; nucleotides outside the gene matches: 4. The CDR3 here is CASSRQGAHYEQYF. The DNA for the CDR3 is TGTGCCAGCAGCAGACAGGGGGCTCACTACGAGCAGTACTTC.

The gene calls are TRBV5-1 and TRBJ1-4; TRBD1 might be the D (5 bases). Trimming shortened V by 5 bases and J by 3 bases, and 14 bases separated the two germline ends. The CDR3 is 15 residues long. Germline V CDR1 and CDR2: SGHRS, YFSETQ. The CDR3, as DNA: TGCGCCAGCAGTCTAACAGGAGGGCCTAATGAAAAACTGTTTTTT. This encodes CASSLTGGPNEKLFF.

This chain connects TRBV24-1 to TRBJ2-3, with D possibly being TRBD2 (6 bases). CDR1 KGHDR and CDR2 SFDVKD come from the germline V gene. The CDR3 is 14 amino acids. V lost 4 bases to trimming and J lost 4 bases, with 11 bases between them. The CDR3 coding sequence is TGTGCCACCAGTGACCCCGGGACTGCAGATACGCAGTATTTT. It specifies CATSDPGTADTQYF.

The chain is built from TRBV24-1 and TRBJ2-1; D not resolved. The germline V and J ends were trimmed by 0 bases and 0 bases, with 8 bases remaining between them. The CDR3 has 16 amino acids. The germline gives CDR1 KGHDR, CDR2 SFDVKD. CDR3 sequence reads: CATSDLFTSSYNEQFF. The DNA for the CDR3 is TGTGCCACCAGTGATTTGTTCACCAGCTCCTACAATGAGCAGTTCTTC.

The genes are TRBV30 and TRBJ1-5, with 11 bases aligning to TRBD1. The trim removed 3 bases at V and 0 bases at J, leaving 7 bases unmatched. Per germline, CDR1 GTSNPN and CDR2 SVGIG (reference sequence). The CDR3 spans 17 residues. The CDR3 DNA is TGTGCCTGGAGCGTGGGACAGGGGGTGCCTAGCAATCAGCCCCAGCATTTT. It yields the protein CAWSVGQGVPSNQPQHF.

This clone has a single count. The rearrangement uses TRBV19 and TRBJ1-4; D is uncertain. Germline V gene lookup returns CDR1 LNHDA and CDR2 SQIVND (reference sequence). The CDR3 runs 19 residues. Trimming removed 7 bases from V and 0 bases from J, with 24 bases in between. Here the CDR3 reads CASKPESGKVLSTNEKLFF. Written as DNA, the CDR3 is TGTGCCAGTAAGCCGGAATCGGGAAAAGTCCTTTCAACTAATGAAAAACTGTTTTTT.

This clone has only one observation. V usage is TRBV19 and J usage is TRBJ1-5; perhaps TRBD1 as D (6 bases). The V end lost 4 bases, the J end lost 5 bases, and 18 bases lay between the germline ends. This CDR3 region has 16 residues. Germline values: CDR1 LNHDA, CDR2 SQIVND (reference sequence). The CDR3 region is CASSRGNRVMDQPQHF. CDR3 bases: TGTGCCAGTAGTAGGGGGAACAGGGTAATGGATCAGCCCCAGCATTTT.